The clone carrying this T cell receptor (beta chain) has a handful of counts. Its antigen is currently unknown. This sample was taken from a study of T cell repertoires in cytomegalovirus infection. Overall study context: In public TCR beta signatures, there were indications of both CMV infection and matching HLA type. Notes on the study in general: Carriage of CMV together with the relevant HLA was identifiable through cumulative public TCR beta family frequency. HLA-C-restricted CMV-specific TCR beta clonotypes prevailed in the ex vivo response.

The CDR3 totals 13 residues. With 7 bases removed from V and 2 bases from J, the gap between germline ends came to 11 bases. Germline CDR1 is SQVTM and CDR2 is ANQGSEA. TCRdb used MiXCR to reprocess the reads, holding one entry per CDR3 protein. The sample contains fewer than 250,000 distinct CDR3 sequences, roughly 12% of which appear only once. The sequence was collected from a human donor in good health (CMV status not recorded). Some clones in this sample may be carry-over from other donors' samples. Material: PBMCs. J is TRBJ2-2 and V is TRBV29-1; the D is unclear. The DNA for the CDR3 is TGCAGCGGGACGACAAGTAACACCGGGGAGCTGTTTTTT. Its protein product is CSGTTSNTGELFF.